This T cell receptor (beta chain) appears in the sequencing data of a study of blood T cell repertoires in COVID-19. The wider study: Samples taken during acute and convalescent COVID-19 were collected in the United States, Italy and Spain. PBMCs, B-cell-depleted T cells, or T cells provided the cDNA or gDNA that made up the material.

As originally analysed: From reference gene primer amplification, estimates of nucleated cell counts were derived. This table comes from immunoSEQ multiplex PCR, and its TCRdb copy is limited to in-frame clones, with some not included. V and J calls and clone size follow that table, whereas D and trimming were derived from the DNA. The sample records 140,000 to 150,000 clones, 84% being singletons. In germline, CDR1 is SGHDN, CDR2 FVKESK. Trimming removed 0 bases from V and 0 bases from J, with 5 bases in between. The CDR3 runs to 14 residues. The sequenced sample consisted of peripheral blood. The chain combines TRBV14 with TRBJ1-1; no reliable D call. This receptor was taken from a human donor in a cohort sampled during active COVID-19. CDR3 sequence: CASSQDVLNTEAFF. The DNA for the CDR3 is TGTGCCAGCAGCCAAGACGTCTTGAACACTGAAGCTTTCTTT. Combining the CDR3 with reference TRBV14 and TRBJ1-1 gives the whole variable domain EAGVTQFPSHSVIEKGQTVTLRCDPISGHDNLYWYRRVMGKEIKFLLHFVKESKQDESGMPNNRFLAERTGGTYSTLKVQPAELEDSGVYFCASSQDVLNTEAFFGQGTRLTVV.